A selection of T cell receptor beta chains follows, all from one sample in a study of blood T cell repertoires in COVID-19. TCRdb keeps only in-frame clones here, not all; method: immunoSEQ multiplex PCR. The table lists some 250,000 clones, 70% to 90% of them singletons. The sample taken for sequencing was PBMCs or T cells enriched from blood (not recorded which). The receptors come from a woman in her fifties or sixties who had recovered from COVID-19. Each CDR3 is given with its conserved first and last residue. The order of the fields is D gene, CDR3 length, J gene, V gene, clone size, CDR3 DNA, CDR3 protein. D genes are given only for firm matches. Clone size is given for some rows only: seen once, a few or many times, or a class if the clone is expanded.

D: .
length: 13
J: TRBJ2-7
V: TRBV27
size: .
DNA: TGTGCCAGCAGGTCCGGGACAATCTACGAGCAGTACTTC
CDR3: CASRSGTIYEQYF

D: .
length: 16
J: TRBJ2-3
V: TRBV29-1
size: .
DNA: TGCAGCGTTGAAGATTGGGCAGGGGAAAAGACAGATACGCAGTATTTT
CDR3: CSVEDWAGEKTDTQYF

D: .
length: 16
J: TRBJ2-2
V: TRBV5-4
size: once
DNA: TGTGCCAGCAGCTTGGCCGGGGGGCGCGATCTCGGGGAGCTGTTTTTT
CDR3: CASSLAGGRDLGELFF

D: .
length: 13
J: TRBJ1-1
V: TRBV27
size: few
DNA: TGTGCCAGCAGGGGGCCATGGGACACTGAAGCTTTCTTT
CDR3: CASRGPWDTEAFF

D: .
length: 15
J: TRBJ2-1
V: TRBV7-9
size: .
DNA: TGTGCCAGCAGCCCGCGGGGTAGCTCCTACAATGAGCAGTTCTTC
CDR3: CASSPRGSSYNEQFF

D: TRBD2
length: 16
J: TRBJ2-1
V: TRBV24-1
size: .
DNA: TGTGCCACCAGTGAACCCGGGACTAGCAAAGGGAATGAGCAGTTCTTC
CDR3: CATSEPGTSKGNEQFF

D: TRBD1
length: 15
J: TRBJ1-4
V: TRBV2
size: .
DNA: TGTGCCAGCAGGGCCCGACAGGGCACTAATGAAAAACTGTTTTTT
CDR3: CASRARQGTNEKLFF

D: .
length: 14
J: TRBJ2-1
V: TRBV6-1
size: few
DNA: TGTGCCAGCAGTGAGGGCGGTTGGGGCCATGAGCAGTTCTTC
CDR3: CASSEGGWGHEQFF

D: TRBD1
length: 16
J: TRBJ1-5
V: TRBV10-3
size: few
DNA: TGTGCCATCAGTGAGTCGTGGACAGGGGGCGGTCAGCCCCAGCATTTT
CDR3: CAISESWTGGGQPQHF

D: .
length: 14
J: TRBJ1-2
V: TRBV24-1
size: few
DNA: TGTGCCACCAGTGATTTGAACAGGGACTATGGCTACACCTTC
CDR3: CATSDLNRDYGYTF

D: .
length: 18
J: TRBJ2-6
V: TRBV5-6
size: .
DNA: TGTGCCAGCAGCTTTATCCCGGACAGCCACAGAGGGGCCAACGTCCTGACTTTC
CDR3: CASSFIPDSHRGANVLTF

D: TRBD1
length: 15
J: TRBJ2-1
V: TRBV29-1
size: .
DNA: TGCAGCGTTGAAACCGGGACAGGGGGCTTGAATGAGCAGTTCTTC
CDR3: CSVETGTGGLNEQFF

D: TRBD1
length: 14
J: TRBJ1-2
V: TRBV5-1
size: .
DNA: TGCGCCAGCAGCAGTGACAGGGGGGGCTATGGCTACACCTTC
CDR3: CASSSDRGGYGYTF

D: TRBD1
length: 15
J: TRBJ2-5
V: TRBV11-1
size: .
DNA: TGTGCCAGCAGCCCCGGGGACAGGGTCCAAGAGACCCAGTACTTC
CDR3: CASSPGDRVQETQYF

D: .
length: 13
J: TRBJ1-6
V: TRBV28
size: .
DNA: TGTGCCAGCAGTTTCTCGGGGGAATCACCCCTCCACTTT
CDR3: CASSFSGESPLHF

D: TRBD1
length: 14
J: TRBJ1-6
V: TRBV7-6
size: few
DNA: TGTGCCAGCAGCTCTGGGACAGGGGAATCACCCCTCCACTTT
CDR3: CASSSGTGESPLHF

D: .
length: 14
J: TRBJ2-7
V: TRBV30
size: .
DNA: TGTGCCTGGAGTGTAACGATCCGAGGAGACGAGCAGTACTTC
CDR3: CAWSVTIRGDEQYF

D: TRBD1
length: 16
J: TRBJ2-6
V: TRBV6-6
size: .
DNA: TGTGCCAGCAGTTACGACAGGGGCTCTGGGGCCAACGTCCTGACTTTC
CDR3: CASSYDRGSGANVLTF

D: .
length: 13
J: TRBJ1-5
V: TRBV12-3/TRBV12-4
size: .
DNA: TGTGCCAGCAGTCCCTCGCGGATCCAGCCCCAGCATTTT
CDR3: CASSPSRIQPQHF

D: .
length: 11
J: TRBJ1-1
V: TRBV1
size: .
DNA: TGCACCAGAAAGGACAGGGAAGGAGCTTTCTTT
CDR3: CTRKDREGAFF

D: .
length: 14
J: TRBJ1-5
V: TRBV19
size: .
DNA: TGTGCCAGTAATCTCCCAGGTCTGGATCAGCCCCAGCATTTT
CDR3: CASNLPGLDQPQHF

D: .
length: 15
J: TRBJ2-6
V: TRBV3-1/TRBV3-2
size: .
DNA: TGTGCCAGCAGCCAAAGTAGTGGTGGGGCCAACGTCCTGACTTTC
CDR3: CASSQSSGGANVLTF

D: .
length: 13
J: TRBJ2-7
V: TRBV5-1
size: .
DNA: TGCGCCAGCTTCCTGGGTAGCGGTTACGAGCAGTACTTC
CDR3: CASFLGSGYEQYF

D: .
length: 17
J: TRBJ1-5
V: TRBV10-1
size: .
DNA: TGCGCCAGCAGTGACGATACAGAAGCTTATAGCAATCAGCCCCAGCATTTT
CDR3: CASSDDTEAYSNQPQHF

D: .
length: 16
J: TRBJ1-5
V: TRBV5-6
size: .
DNA: TGTGCCAGCAGCTTGGAAGGGGCAGCTAGCAATCAGCCCCAGCATTTT
CDR3: CASSLEGAASNQPQHF

D: TRBD2
length: 16
J: TRBJ2-1
V: TRBV6-4
size: .
DNA: TGTGCCAGCAGTGGTGGACTAGCGGGGTCGGGGTCAGAGCAGTTCTTC
CDR3: CASSGGLAGSGSEQFF

D: TRBD2
length: 11
J: TRBJ2-3
V: TRBV28
size: few
DNA: TGTGCCACCCGGGAGGCAGATACGCAGTATTTT
CDR3: CATREADTQYF

D: TRBD2
length: 19
J: TRBJ2-5
V: TRBV24-1
size: .
DNA: TGTGCCACCAGTGATACGGCGCTAGCGGGAGCCCCTGGGCGAGAGACCCAGTACTTC
CDR3: CATSDTALAGAPGRETQYF

D: .
length: 14
J: TRBJ1-5
V: TRBV5-1
size: .
DNA: TGCGCCAGCAGCTGGGGGGATAGCAATCAGCCCCAGCATTTT
CDR3: CASSWGDSNQPQHF

D: .
length: 17
J: TRBJ1-4
V: TRBV3-1/TRBV3-2
size: .
DNA: TGTGCCAGCAGCCAAGATAGGGGGGGGGATTTTAATGAAAAACTGTTTTTT
CDR3: CASSQDRGGDFNEKLFF

D: .
length: 11
J: TRBJ1-5
V: TRBV3-1/TRBV3-2
size: .
DNA: TGTGCCAGCAGAGAGGATCAGCCCCAGCATTTT
CDR3: CASREDQPQHF

D: .
length: 16
J: TRBJ1-2
V: TRBV28
size: .
DNA: TGTGCCAGCAGTTTCTACGGGACACCTTTAAAATATGGCTACACCTTC
CDR3: CASSFYGTPLKYGYTF

D: .
length: 15
J: TRBJ2-1
V: TRBV7-8
size: .
DNA: TGTGCCAGCAGGAAAACGGGACTTGTCTACAATGAGCAGTTCTTC
CDR3: CASRKTGLVYNEQFF

D: .
length: 12
J: TRBJ1-1
V: TRBV30
size: .
DNA: TGTGCCTGGAGTGACAACCCCACTGAAGCTTTCTTT
CDR3: CAWSDNPTEAFF

D: .
length: 17
J: TRBJ2-3
V: TRBV9
size: few
DNA: TGTGCCAGCAGCCTCAGACATGAGGGAGTGGCCACAGATACGCAGTATTTT
CDR3: CASSLRHEGVATDTQYF

D: TRBD2
length: 13
J: TRBJ2-1
V: TRBV7-7
size: .
DNA: TGTGCTAGCAGCCCGGGACCCCCGGGGGGGCAGTTCTTC
CDR3: CASSPGPPGGQFF

D: .
length: 18
J: TRBJ2-5
V: TRBV10-2
size: few
DNA: TGCGCCAGCAGTTTATACGGACAGTTTCGACCGGGGCAAGAGACCCAGTACTTC
CDR3: CASSLYGQFRPGQETQYF

D: .
length: 13
J: TRBJ1-6
V: TRBV12-3/TRBV12-4
size: once
DNA: TGTGCCAGCAGACTTGGAGGGAATTCACCCCTCCACTTT
CDR3: CASRLGGNSPLHF

D: .
length: 13
J: TRBJ1-2
V: TRBV18
size: .
DNA: TGTGCCAGCTCACCACCGATCAGCTATGGCTACACCTTC
CDR3: CASSPPISYGYTF

D: .
length: 14
J: TRBJ2-7
V: TRBV5-6
size: .
DNA: TGTGCCAGCAGCTTGGGGACACGCTCCTACGAGCAGTACTTC
CDR3: CASSLGTRSYEQYF

D: .
length: 13
J: TRBJ2-5
V: TRBV27
size: .
DNA: TGTGCCAGCAGTTTATCGAACGGTGAGACCCAGTACTTC
CDR3: CASSLSNGETQYF

D: TRBD2
length: 15
J: TRBJ2-1
V: TRBV5-1
size: .
DNA: TGCGCCAGCAGCTTGGAACCGGGACTAGTGAATGAGCAGTTCTTC
CDR3: CASSLEPGLVNEQFF

D: .
length: 15
J: TRBJ2-6
V: TRBV27
size: .
DNA: TGTGCCAGCAGTTTAATTCAGGCTGGGGCCAACGTCCTGACTTTC
CDR3: CASSLIQAGANVLTF

D: TRBD1
length: 14
J: TRBJ1-6
V: TRBV5-1
size: .
DNA: TGCGCCAGCAGACAGGGGGTCAATAATTCACCCCTCCACTTT
CDR3: CASRQGVNNSPLHF

D: .
length: 13
J: TRBJ2-7
V: TRBV7-9
size: .
DNA: TGTGCCAGCAGCTTACAGGGTCTGGACGAGCAGTACTTC
CDR3: CASSLQGLDEQYF

D: TRBD1
length: 15
J: TRBJ2-3
V: TRBV4-1
size: few
DNA: TGCGCCAGCAGCCTCTGGACAGGGGTTACAGATACGCAGTATTTT
CDR3: CASSLWTGVTDTQYF

D: TRBD2
length: 16
J: TRBJ2-7
V: TRBV27
size: few
DNA: TGTGCCAGCAGTTCCCTACTAGCGGGAGGCTCCTACGAGCAGTACTTC
CDR3: CASSSLLAGGSYEQYF

D: .
length: 16
J: TRBJ2-7
V: TRBV4-1
size: few
DNA: TGCGCCAGCAGCCAAGAGTCCCGCGGAGTCTCCTACGAGCAGTACTTC
CDR3: CASSQESRGVSYEQYF

D: .
length: 16
J: TRBJ2-7
V: TRBV7-2
size: .
DNA: TGTGCCAGCAGCTTAGGGGTGCGGAGGGGCGTCTACGAGCAGTACTTC
CDR3: CASSLGVRRGVYEQYF